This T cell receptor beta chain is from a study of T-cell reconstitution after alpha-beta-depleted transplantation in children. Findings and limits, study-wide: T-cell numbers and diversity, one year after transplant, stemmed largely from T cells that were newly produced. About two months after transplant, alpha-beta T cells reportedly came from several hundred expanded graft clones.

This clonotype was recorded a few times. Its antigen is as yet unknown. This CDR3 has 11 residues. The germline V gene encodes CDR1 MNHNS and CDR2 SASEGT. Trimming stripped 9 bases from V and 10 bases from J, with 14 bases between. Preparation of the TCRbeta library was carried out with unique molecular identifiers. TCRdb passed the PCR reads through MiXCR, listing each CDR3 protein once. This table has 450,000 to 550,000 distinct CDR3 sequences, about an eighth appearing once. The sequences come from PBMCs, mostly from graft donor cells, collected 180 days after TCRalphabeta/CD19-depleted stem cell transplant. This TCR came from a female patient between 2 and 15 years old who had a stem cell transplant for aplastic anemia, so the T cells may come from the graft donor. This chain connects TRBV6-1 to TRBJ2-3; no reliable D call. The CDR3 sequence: CASDFRTSQYF. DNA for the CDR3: TGTGCCAGTGACTTTAGGACCTCGCAGTATTTT.